This T cell receptor (beta chain) is drawn from a study of cytomegalovirus exposure and HLA in healthy donors. Study-wide findings and caveats: By a later analysis, the bulk of CMV-associated TCR beta chains appeared HLA-restricted.

As concerns this clone: Its specificity is unknown.

The PCR was carried out with 60 Vbeta primers and 13 Jbeta primers. TCRdb keeps only in-frame clones here, not all; method: immunoSEQ multiplex PCR. The sample consists of 65,000 to 90,000 clones, roughly 85% of them appearing once. The germline V gene encodes CDR1 LNHDA and CDR2 SQIVND (reference sequence). The CDR3 is made up of 12 amino acids. V was clipped by 3 bases and J by 4 bases, with 3 bases between them. The sequence was obtained from a man aged 30 to 45 in good health and CMV-seronegative. The chain carries TRBV19 and TRBJ2-2; the D is unclear. Specimen: PBMCs. CDR3 DNA sequence: TGTGCCAGTAGTATTCTCACCGGGGAGCTGTTTTTT. This codes for CASSILTGELFF.